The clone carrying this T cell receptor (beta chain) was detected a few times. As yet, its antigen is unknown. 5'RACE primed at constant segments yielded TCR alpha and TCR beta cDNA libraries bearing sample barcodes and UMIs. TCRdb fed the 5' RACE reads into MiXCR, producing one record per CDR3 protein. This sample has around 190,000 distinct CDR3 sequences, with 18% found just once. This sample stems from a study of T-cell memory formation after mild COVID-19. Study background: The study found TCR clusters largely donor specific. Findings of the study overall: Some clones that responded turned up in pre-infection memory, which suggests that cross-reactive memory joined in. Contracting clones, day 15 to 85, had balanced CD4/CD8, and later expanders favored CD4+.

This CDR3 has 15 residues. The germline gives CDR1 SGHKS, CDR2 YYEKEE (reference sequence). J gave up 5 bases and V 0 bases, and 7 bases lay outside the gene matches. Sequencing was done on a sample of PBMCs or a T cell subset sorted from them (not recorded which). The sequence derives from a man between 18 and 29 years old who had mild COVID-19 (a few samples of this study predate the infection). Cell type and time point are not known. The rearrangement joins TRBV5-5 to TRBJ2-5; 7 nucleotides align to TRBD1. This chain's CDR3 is CASSLDPLGGETQYF. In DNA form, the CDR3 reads TGTGCCAGCAGCTTGGACCCCCTAGGGGGCGAGACCCAGTACTTC.